The rows below give T cell receptor beta chains drawn from one sample of a study of T cell responses to AZD1222 COVID-19 vaccine. Method: immunoSEQ multiplex PCR; TCRdb's copy keeps in-frame clones and lacks some. The table shows tens of thousands of clones, with 80% to 90% occurring only once. Sequenced here: peripheral blood, sampled on day 0 of AZD1222 vaccination. These receptors were collected from an adult in good health. The CDR3 runs from the conserved cysteine through the conserved F or W. Fields, in order: clone size, V gene, J gene, D gene, CDR3 protein, CDR3 DNA. The D gene is left open where the match is weak. Clone size is shown for a subset of rows, as once, few, many or a class of expanded clone.

.	TRBV5-1	TRBJ1-6	.	CASSSTGYSPLHF	TGCGCCAGCAGCTCTACAGGGTACTCACCCCTCCACTTT
.	TRBV7-6	TRBJ2-5	.	CASSPVGERETQYF	TGTGCCAGCAGCCCCGTCGGGGAAAGGGAGACCCAGTACTTC
.	TRBV11-2	TRBJ1-6	.	CASSPNTGPGANSPLHF	TGTGCCAGCAGCCCAAATACAGGACCCGGGGCTAATTCACCCCTCCACTTT
.	TRBV5-8	TRBJ2-3	.	CAQWWRGNTDTQYF	TGTGCCCAATGGTGGCGGGGCAACACAGATACGCAGTATTTT
.	TRBV7-3	TRBJ2-3	TRBD2	CASSSEASGGPDTQYF	TGTGCCAGCAGCTCGGAAGCTAGCGGGGGGCCAGATACGCAGTATTTT
.	TRBV5-1	TRBJ2-3	TRBD1	CASSLSQGEDTQYF	TGCGCCAGCAGCTTGTCCCAGGGGGAAGATACGCAGTATTTT
.	TRBV5-1	TRBJ2-5	.	CASKGTGETQYF	TGCGCCAGCAAAGGGACGGGTGAGACCCAGTACTTC
.	TRBV7-9	TRBJ1-1	.	CASSSTHRNTEAFF	TGTGCCAGCAGCTCAACCCACAGGAACACTGAAGCTTTCTTT
.	TRBV7-9	TRBJ1-4	.	CASSSRASGEKLFF	TGTGCCAGCAGCTCCAGGGCGTCGGGGGAAAAACTGTTTTTT
.	TRBV5-1	TRBJ2-2	TRBD2	CASSIASGGLNTGELFF	TGCGCCAGCAGCATCGCTAGCGGGGGGCTGAACACCGGGGAGCTGTTTTTT
.	TRBV5-6	TRBJ2-3	.	CASSFSMDTQYF	TGTGCCAGCAGCTTTTCTATGGATACGCAGTATTTT
.	TRBV5-8	TRBJ2-2	.	CASSPEGRDNGELFF	TGTGCCAGCAGCCCCGAGGGCAGGGACAACGGGGAGCTGTTTTTT
.	TRBV5-1	TRBJ2-1	.	CASSPDRGYSHEQFF	TGCGCCAGCAGCCCGGACAGAGGGTATAGCCATGAGCAGTTCTTC
.	TRBV2	TRBJ1-1	.	CASSSQGFEAFF	TGTGCCAGCAGTTCACAGGGTTTCGAAGCTTTCTTT
once	TRBV7-9	TRBJ1-2	.	CASTPQDYGYTF	TGTGCCAGCACCCCACAGGACTATGGCTACACCTTC
once	TRBV10-2	TRBJ1-5	.	CASSATGDQPQHF	TGCGCCAGCAGTGCGACGGGGGATCAGCCCCAGCATTTT